In this sample, the clone carrying this T cell receptor (beta chain) turned up many times. What it recognizes is unknown. Generation of TCR beta libraries employed quantitative 5'-RACE incorporating molecular barcodes. In TCRdb, the 5' RACE reads were re-called with MiXCR into one record per CDR3 protein. This table holds around 160,000 distinct CDR3 sequences, roughly 12% found once. The data were taken from a study of CD8 T cells in ankylosing spondylitis. General study findings and limits: Matched ankylosing spondylitis synovial fluid reportedly showed significant enrichment of disease-linked clones. Some motif variants were previously reported in reactive arthritis synovial fluid and blood.

V was clipped by 3 bases and J by 6 bases, with 9 bases between them. The CDR3 contains 12 residues. Germline CDR1 and CDR2: MNHEY and SMNVEV (reference sequence). The sample comprised blood, either unsorted or a sorted T cell fraction (not recorded which). The clonotype comes from a male donor with ankylosing spondylitis or in good health (not recorded which). The chain joins TRBV27 to TRBJ2-7; tentative D call: TRBD1 (6 bases). CDR3 protein: CASSLDSSEQYF. The CDR3 bases are TGTGCCAGCAGTTTGGACAGTAGCGAGCAGTACTTC.